The 18 T cell receptor beta chains reported below all come from one sample, sequenced in a study of blood T cell repertoires in COVID-19. Repertoires were generated with immunoSEQ multiplex PCR, while TCRdb's copy carries only in-frame clones and drops some. The table records hundreds of thousands of clones, around 87% of them present only once. Sequenced material: peripheral blood. The source is a woman between 50 and 59 years old with active or convalescent COVID-19.

The chain recombines TRBV7-8 with TRBJ2-3, with D unresolved. Germline values: CDR1 SGHVS, CDR2 FQNEAQ. The length of the CDR3 is 13 residues. V was shortened by 5 bases and J by 4 bases, with 10 bases between the two germline ends. This CDR3 is CASSALRPDTQYF. As DNA, the CDR3 is TGTGCCAGCAGCGCACTCAGGCCAGATACGCAGTATTTT. Full variable domain (rest looked up from reference TRBV7-8 and TRBJ2-3): GAGVSQSPRYKVAKRGQDVALRCDPISGHVSLFWYQQALGQGPEFLTYFQNEAQLDKSGLPSDRFFAERPEGSVSTLKIQRTQQEDSAVYLCASSALRPDTQYFGPGTRLTVL.

This clone was detected once. The V call is TRBV2, the J call TRBJ2-7; TRBD1 aligns across 7 bases. Per germline, CDR1 SNHLY and CDR2 FYNNEI. The CDR3 contains 15 residues. The V segment lost 6 bases and the J segment 2 bases; nucleotides outside the gene matches: 10. CDR3 in DNA: TGTGCCAGCAGCCAAGACAGGGACCAAACCTACGAGCAGTACTTC. Protein sequence: CASSQDRDQTYEQYF.

The CDR3 DNA reads as TGTGCCAGCAGTTTCCGCGGACAGACCCTTCCCTACGAGCAGTACTTC. This codes for CASSFRGQTLPYEQYF. The chain recombines TRBV27 with TRBJ2-7; weak D call: TRBD1 (6 bases). The germline V gene encodes CDR1 MNHEY and CDR2 SMNVEV (reference sequence). Deletions cut 3 bases from V and 2 bases from J, with 17 bases between. The CDR3 extends over 16 amino acids.

The rearrangement uses TRBV30 and TRBJ2-1, with 16 bases lining up with TRBD2. Losses at the gene ends were 3 bases for V and 7 bases for J; bases not matched to a gene: 0. The CDR3 sequence is 14 residues long. Germline lookup yields CDR1 GTSNPN and CDR2 SVGIG (reference sequence). CDR3 DNA sequence: TGTGCCTGGAGGGGACTAGCGGGGGGGAATGAGCAGTTCTTC. It is translated as CAWRGLAGGNEQFF.

This sequence joins TRBV5-1 and TRBJ2-1; the match to TRBD2 covers 11 bases. The CDR3 loop spans 17 amino acids. J was trimmed by 0 bases and V by 4 bases; bases with no gene match: 6. Germline V gene data show CDR1 as SGHRS and CDR2 as YFSETQ. The CDR3 DNA follows: TGCGCCAGCAGCCTTAGACTAGCGGGAAGCTCCTACAATGAGCAGTTCTTC. Protein product: CASSLRLAGSSYNEQFF.

V and J are TRBV9 and TRBJ2-1; 11 nucleotides agree with TRBD2. CDR1 is SGDLS and CDR2 is YYNGEE in the germline V gene. The CDR3 spans 15 residues. J gave up 5 bases and V 1 base, and 2 bases lay outside the gene matches. In DNA form, the CDR3 reads TGTGCCAGCAGCGTAACTAGCGGGGGACACAATGAGCAGTTCTTC. This gives the protein CASSVTSGGHNEQFF.

This chain connects TRBV9 to TRBJ1-2, with D unresolved. V dropped 3 bases and J dropped 2 bases, with 14 bases sitting between them. The CDR3 covers 15 residues. The germline CDR1 and CDR2 sequences are SGDLS and YYNGEE. This CDR3 is CASSAAMTPNYGYTF. CDR3 in DNA: TGTGCCAGCAGCGCTGCAATGACACCCAACTATGGCTACACCTTC.

The chain carries TRBV6-5 and TRBJ1-2; TRBD1 agrees at 7 bases. CDR1 is MNHEY, CDR2 SVGAGI, per germline. V was pared by 4 bases and J by 4 bases, with 6 bases of the junction left unmatched. The CDR3 has 14 amino acids. The CDR3 spells CASSLDRRSYGYTF. CDR3 in DNA: TGTGCCAGCAGTTTGGACAGGAGATCCTATGGCTACACCTTC.

The V and J genes are TRBV5-6 and TRBJ1-2, with 7 nucleotides matching TRBD1. The V segment lost 4 bases and the J segment 3 bases; nucleotides outside the gene matches: 12. The CDR3 contains 16 residues. Per germline, CDR1 SGHDT and CDR2 YYEEEE. The CDR3 region has the DNA TGTGCCAGCAGCCGTCCCGGGGACAGCCGTCACTATGGCTACACCTTC. Encoded protein: CASSRPGDSRHYGYTF.

The CDR3 DNA follows: TGTGCCAGCAGCTTAATAGGGACTAACGAGCAGTACTTC. Translated, it gives CASSLIGTNEQYF. J is TRBJ2-7 and V is TRBV7-3; TRBD2 matches 7 bases. CDR3 length: 13 amino acids. Looked up from germline, CDR1 is SGHTA and CDR2 is FQGTGA. The V segment lost 1 base and the J segment 5 bases; nucleotides outside the gene matches: 2. Full variable domain (missing parts from reference TRBV7-3 and TRBJ2-7): GAGVSQTPSNKVTEKGKYVELRCDPISGHTALYWYRQSLGQGPEFLIYFQGTGAADDSGLPNDRFFAVRPEGSVSTLKIQRTERGDSAVYLCASSLIGTNEQYFGPGTRLTVT.

This rearrangement joins TRBV7-3 to TRBJ2-3, with 10 bases aligning to TRBD2. This CDR3 has 17 residues. V was pared by 4 bases and J by 5 bases, with 12 bases of the junction left unmatched. The germline CDR1 and CDR2 sequences are SGHTA and FQGTGA. CDR3 in amino acids: CASSSSGAGGPGDTQYF. CDR3 DNA sequence: TGTGCCAGCAGCTCATCGGGAGCGGGGGGGCCCGGAGATACGCAGTATTTT.

The chain employs TRBV6-2 or TRBV6-3 and TRBJ1-2; the D gene is possibly TRBD1 (5 bases). Trimming left V 1 base short and J 8 bases short, with 8 bases between. The CDR3 totals 12 residues. Germline-derived CDR1 and CDR2 are MNHEY and SVGEGT. The CDR3 here is CASSYLAGGYTF. The CDR3, as DNA: TGTGCCAGCAGTTACTTAGCAGGGGGCTACACCTTC.

V is TRBV7-2 and J is TRBJ2-2, with TRBD2 matching over 8 bases. Germline CDR1 SGHTA, CDR2 FQGNSA. The CDR3 runs to 15 residues. V shed 5 bases, J shed 6 bases, and the junction held 8 bases outside the gene matches. The CDR3 nucleotides read TGTGCCAGCAGCACCGAGCGGGGGAGGGCCGGGGAGCTGTTTTTT. Translation: CASSTERGRAGELFF.

The count of this clone is one. J is TRBJ2-2 and V is TRBV18; the D gene is possibly TRBD2 (5 bases). Trimming stripped 2 bases from V and 5 bases from J, with 6 bases between. The CDR3 is 13 residues long. In germline, CDR1 is KGHSH, CDR2 LQKENI. For the CDR3, the DNA is TGTGCCAGCTCACCAACTAGGACCGGGGAGCTGTTTTTT. Translated: CASSPTRTGELFF.

This chain uses TRBV30 with TRBJ1-2; D perhaps matches TRBD1 (5 bases). Trimming pared 0 bases from V and 4 bases from J, leaving 15 bases between. The germline gives CDR1 GTSNPN, CDR2 SVGIG (reference sequence). This CDR3 region has 15 residues. CDR3 in amino acids: CAWSVGQGSGYGYTF. DNA for the CDR3: TGTGCCTGGAGTGTAGGGCAGGGTTCGGGCTATGGCTACACCTTC.

V and J are TRBV27 and TRBJ1-1; 8 nucleotides match TRBD1. After removal of 5 bases from V and 1 base from J, the junction contained 3 bases not matched to a gene. Germline assignment: CDR1 MNHEY and CDR2 SMNVEV (reference sequence). This CDR3 region has 14 residues. Written as DNA, the CDR3 is TGTGCCAGCAGTCCTGGGACAGGGAACACTGAAGCTTTCTTT. Protein sequence: CASSPGTGNTEAFF.

The genes are TRBV30 and TRBJ1-4, with 11 bases that match TRBD1. V dropped 5 bases and J dropped 7; count of bases not matched to a gene: 6. The CDR3 contains 14 residues. The germline CDR1 and CDR2 sequences are GTSNPN and SVGIG (reference sequence). CDR3 nucleotides: TGTGCCTGGGGGAGAGGGACAGGGGGTGAAAAACTGTTTTTT. Its translation is CAWGRGTGGEKLFF.

This chain joins TRBV9 and TRBJ1-2, with TRBD1 matching 9 bases. Unmatched junction bases numbered 6, after V lost 3 bases and J lost 3 bases. The CDR3 loop spans 15 amino acids. CDR1 is SGDLS and CDR2 is YYNGEE in the germline V gene. The CDR3 loop reads CASSARTGGDYGYTF. CDR3 nucleotides: TGTGCCAGCAGCGCCCGAACAGGGGGCGACTATGGCTACACCTTC.